The rows below give T cell receptor beta chains drawn from one sample of a study of shared clonotypes between healthy human individuals. Clones were read by immunoSEQ multiplex PCR, and TCRdb kept only the in-frame ones, dropping some. The data show under 2.5 million clones, 85% to 95% seen once. The sequencing input was naive CD4+ T cells from PBMCs. The receptors come from a man between 18 and 29 years old in good health. Some clones in this sample may be carry-over from other donors' samples. CDR3s include the opening cysteine and the closing phenylalanine or tryptophan. D genes are given only for firm matches. Expanded clones get a size class; other rows say once, few or many, or leave the size out.

J gene	D gene	clone size	V gene	CDR3 DNA	CDR3 protein
TRBJ2-7	TRBD2	.	TRBV19	TGTGCCAGTAGTATGGGCGGGGGGACCTACGAGCAGTACTTC	CASSMGGGTYEQYF
TRBJ2-1	.	few	TRBV7-9	TGTGCCAGCACGGCCGGGAGTTCCGGCAATGAGCAGTTCTTC	CASTAGSSGNEQFF
TRBJ2-7	TRBD1	.	TRBV28	TGTGCCAGCAATGTTGTTTGGGGGACAGGGAGATACGAGCAGTACTTC	CASNVVWGTGRYEQYF
TRBJ2-3	.	.	TRBV5-8	TGTGCCAGCAGCTTTCCGGATACGCAGTATTTT	CASSFPDTQYF
TRBJ2-7	.	.	TRBV4-1	TGCGCCAGCAGCCAAACTTCGGGGGCCCACGAGCAGTACTTC	CASSQTSGAHEQYF
TRBJ2-1	TRBD2	.	TRBV28	TGTGCCAGCAGTACGCGGGAGGCCGGTAGAAATGAGCAGTTCTTC	CASSTREAGRNEQFF
TRBJ2-1	TRBD1	.	TRBV29-1	TGCAGCGTTGTCTCCGGGACAGGGGTTGATGAGCAGTTCTTC	CSVVSGTGVDEQFF
TRBJ1-2	.	.	TRBV7-6	TGTGCCAGCAGCTTAGGCCCCCTGGGCGACTATGGCTACACCTTC	CASSLGPLGDYGYTF
TRBJ2-6	.	.	TRBV2	TGTGCCAGCAGTGGGTGGGACACTGGGGCCAACGTCCTGACTTTC	CASSGWDTGANVLTF
TRBJ2-2	.	.	TRBV7-2	TGTGCCAGCAGCTTAGTCCCGGCACGGAACACCGGGGAGCTGTTTTTT	CASSLVPARNTGELFF
TRBJ1-4	TRBD1	.	TRBV7-2	TGTGCCAGCAGCTCGGGTCCCGCAGGGGGCCTAGAAAAACTGTTTTTT	CASSSGPAGGLEKLFF
TRBJ2-7	.	.	TRBV9	TGTGCCAGCAGCGTAGCTTCAGGGGCGGCCTACGAGCAGTACTTC	CASSVASGAAYEQYF
TRBJ2-7	TRBD1	.	TRBV13	TGTGCCAGCAGTTCGGACAGGGGGCTAAAAAGCGAGCAGTACTTC	CASSSDRGLKSEQYF
TRBJ2-7	TRBD1	.	TRBV15	TGTGCCACCAGCAGAGGGGGGACAGGAGACTACGAGCAGTACTTC	CATSRGGTGDYEQYF
TRBJ2-7	.	.	TRBV28	TGTGCCAGCTTACCCGCCGCCGGGACCTCTCACCTCTACGAGCAGTACTTC	CASLPAAGTSHLYEQYF
TRBJ1-5	TRBD1	.	TRBV15	TGTGCCACCAGCAGAGATAGGGACAGATATCAGCCCCAGCATTTT	CATSRDRDRYQPQHF
TRBJ1-2	TRBD1	.	TRBV10-3	TGTGCCATCAGTGAAGGACAGGGGGACTATGGCTACACCTTC	CAISEGQGDYGYTF
TRBJ2-1	TRBD2	.	TRBV7-3	TGTGCCAGCAGCCCAGGGACTAGCGGGTTCTACAATGAGCAGTTCTTC	CASSPGTSGFYNEQFF
TRBJ1-3	.	.	TRBV25-1	TGTGCCAGCAGTGAATGGGGCAGGGAGAAAAACACCATATATTTT	CASSEWGREKNTIYF
TRBJ2-7	.	.	TRBV10-1	TGCGCCAGCAGTGAGTCAGGAGACAGCACCTACGAGCAGTACTTC	CASSESGDSTYEQYF
TRBJ1-1	.	.	TRBV18	TGTGCCAGCTCACCACAGGACACTGAAGCTTTCTTT	CASSPQDTEAFF
TRBJ1-5	.	.	TRBV28	TGTGCCAGCAGTTCCCCCGGTCGCAATCAGCCCCAGCATTTT	CASSSPGRNQPQHF
TRBJ2-3	.	.	TRBV6-5	TGTGCCAGCAGCCCACTCGACTTCTCAGATACGCAGTATTTT	CASSPLDFSDTQYF
TRBJ2-7	.	.	TRBV5-4	TGTGCCAGCAGCTTCTCCGGCTACGAGCAGTACTTC	CASSFSGYEQYF
TRBJ2-7	.	.	TRBV4-3	TGCGCCAGCAGCCAAGCGCCACCCTTCGGGGGACTCGCAGCCTACGAGCAGTACTTC	CASSQAPPFGGLAAYEQYF
TRBJ2-3	TRBD2	.	TRBV28	TGTGCCAGCAGCCCTATGCGAGGACTAGCGGAAATAATCACAGATACGCAGTATTTT	CASSPMRGLAEIITDTQYF
TRBJ1-5	TRBD1	.	TRBV5-6	TGTGCCGGAAAACAGGGGACTAGCAATCAGCCCCAGCATTTT	CAGKQGTSNQPQHF
TRBJ2-5	TRBD1	.	TRBV10-3	TGTGCCACCAGAGGACAGGGGGCATGGGAGACCCAGTACTTC	CATRGQGAWETQYF
TRBJ2-5	TRBD1	.	TRBV7-3	TGTGCCAGCAGCCTACAGGGGCGGGAGACCCAGTACTTC	CASSLQGRETQYF